This TCR beta chain was identified in a study of shared T cell receptors in the human thymus. The assay was immunoSEQ multiplex PCR, and TCRdb's table has in-frame clones only and misses some. The table includes 550,000 to 800,000 clones, roughly 85% detected once. The sample was also reused in another study, on human thymus T cells. That work adds: Surgeons resected thymus tissue during corrective heart surgery. Unrelated individuals were reported by related research to share highly overlapping thymic repertoires.

The specimen was thymocytes. The source of this sequence is a girl under three years old with a congenital heart defect.

The CDR3 coding sequence is TGTGCCAGCAGCCGACGGACTAGCGGGGGCCAATACAATGAGCAGTTCTTC. Translation: CASSRRTSGGQYNEQFF. The chain links TRBV11-2 to TRBJ2-1; TRBD2 matches 13 bases. This CDR3 is 17 amino acids long. Per the germline V gene, CDR1 is SGHAT and CDR2 is FQNNGV. J gave up 4 bases and V 5 bases, and 8 bases lay outside the gene matches.